This T cell receptor beta chain was sequenced for a study of T cells in Graves' hyperthyroidism and ophthalmopathy. This clonotype was picked up many times. What it binds is unknown. It was RNA transcripts that yielded the amplified TCR beta CDR3 regions. HTBI primers drove first-round RT-PCR of the TCR CDR3. In TCRdb, the multiplex PCR reads were re-called with MiXCR into one record per CDR3 protein. The sample records 250,000 to 300,000 distinct CDR3 sequences, around 15% being singletons. Study results and caveats: Most thyroid clonotypes with frequency above 0.001 were detected in blood.

V shed 4 bases, J shed 8 bases, and the junction held 12 bases outside the gene matches. The CDR3 spans 15 residues. Germline CDR1 and CDR2: LGHDT and YNNKEL (reference sequence). Each patient was aged 18 to 65 and had newly diagnosed hyperthyroidism of under 2 months' duration. The study based diagnoses on clinical symptoms, serum thyroxine and TRAb, thyroid ultrasound and orbital computed tomography. Material: blood. This sequence originates from a woman between 50 and 59 years old with Graves' hyperthyroidism that later progressed to Graves' ophthalmopathy. The V and J genes are TRBV3-1 and TRBJ1-2; 8 bases align to TRBD1. The CDR3 coding sequence is TGTGCCAGCAGCCCGGACAGGGTGAGGTCTGACGGCTACACCTTC. Its translation: CASSPDRVRSDGYTF.